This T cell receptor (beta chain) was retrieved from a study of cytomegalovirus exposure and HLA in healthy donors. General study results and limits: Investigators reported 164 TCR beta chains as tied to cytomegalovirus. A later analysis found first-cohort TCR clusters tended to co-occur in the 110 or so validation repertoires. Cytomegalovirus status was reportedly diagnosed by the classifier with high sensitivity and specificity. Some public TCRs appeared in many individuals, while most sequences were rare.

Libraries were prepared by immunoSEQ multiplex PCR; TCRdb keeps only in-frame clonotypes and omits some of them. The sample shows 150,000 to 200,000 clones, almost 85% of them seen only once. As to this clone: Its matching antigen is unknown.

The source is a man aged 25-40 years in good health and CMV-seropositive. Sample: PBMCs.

CDR3 DNA sequence: TGTGCCAGCTCACCTCAGGTTCACAGACTAGCTTGGCAGTTCTTC. Translation gives CASSPQVHRLAWQFF. The chain links TRBV18 to TRBJ2-1, with 7 bases lining up with TRBD2. In germline, CDR1 is KGHSH, CDR2 LQKENI. The CDR3 has 15 residues. V gave up 3 bases and J gave up 12 bases; unmatched junction bases: 14.